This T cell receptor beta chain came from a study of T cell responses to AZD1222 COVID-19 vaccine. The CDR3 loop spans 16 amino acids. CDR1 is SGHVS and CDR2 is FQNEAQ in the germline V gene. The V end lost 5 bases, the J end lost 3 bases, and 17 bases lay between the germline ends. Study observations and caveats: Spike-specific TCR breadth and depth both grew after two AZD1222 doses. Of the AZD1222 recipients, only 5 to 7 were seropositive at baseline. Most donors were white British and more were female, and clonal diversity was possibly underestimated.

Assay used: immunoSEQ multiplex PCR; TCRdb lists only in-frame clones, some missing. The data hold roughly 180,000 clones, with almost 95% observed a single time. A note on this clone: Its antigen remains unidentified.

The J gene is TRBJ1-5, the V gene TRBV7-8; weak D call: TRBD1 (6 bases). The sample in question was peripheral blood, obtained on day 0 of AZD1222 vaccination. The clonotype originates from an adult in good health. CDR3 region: CASSILRGGNNQPQHF. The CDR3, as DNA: TGTGCCAGCAGCATTTTAAGGGGGGGTAACAATCAGCCCCAGCATTTT.